These T cell receptor beta chains were read from a single sample in a study of graft-versus-host responses after intestinal transplantation. Produced via immunoSEQ multiplex PCR; TCRdb's table is partial and in-frame only. The sample shows fewer than 150,000 clones, around 90% of them seen only once. Their cognate antigens are unknown. The sample consisted of unstimulated CD4+ T cells sorted from spleen or lymph node cells, taken before intestinal transplant. The receptors were sampled from a human donor who received an intestinal transplant. The conserved cysteine and the conserved F or W are not part of the CDR3 here.

cdr3_aa,j_call,v_call,cdr3_length
ASSEGSGYT,TRBJ1-2,TRBV5-6,9
ASNEAFSGNTIY,TRBJ1-3,TRBV27,12
ASTGDKASPLH,TRBJ1-6,TRBV6-1,11
ASSFGLAATSSYEQY,TRBJ2-7,TRBV21-1,15
ATSREGQEVKPQH,TRBJ1-5,TRBV15,13
ASSLAGGAGWNEQF,TRBJ2-1,TRBV6-6,14
ASSLIPWLQVGQQETQY,TRBJ2-5,TRBV7-9,17
ASSSSAPRPQH,TRBJ1-5,TRBV6-5,11
ASLGGGPNTGELF,TRBJ2-2,TRBV12-2,13
ASSVVGNSETQY,TRBJ2-5,TRBV9,12
ASTHSDGANVLT,TRBJ2-6,TRBV7-2,12
ASFPGGPNTGELF,TRBJ2-2,TRBV5-1,13
ASSQDQRGRAQY,TRBJ2-3,TRBV4-1,12
ASSVVGKPPGDTEAF,TRBJ1-1,TRBV9,15
ASSLRQGTGELF,TRBJ2-2,TRBV5-1,12
ASRIQGANSPLH,TRBJ1-6,TRBV19,12
ASSLGRGGAGQTQY,TRBJ2-5,TRBV7-8,14
ASSAGTGGNYEQY,TRBJ2-7,TRBV18,13
ASSQDRGGGAHVYNEQF,TRBJ2-1,TRBV4-2,17
ASSHRARGQNGYT,TRBJ1-2,TRBV4-1,13
ASSQGSSGGLKTQY,TRBJ2-5,TRBV4-1,14
ASSLEPSSQQY,TRBJ2-7,TRBV7-2,11
ASRLAGEETQY,TRBJ2-5,TRBV6-1,11
ASSPQSSGNTIY,TRBJ1-3,TRBV9,12
ASSAQGDYGYT,TRBJ1-2,TRBV21-1,11
ASSKQAPYEQY,TRBJ2-7,TRBV19,11
ASSLGAGGRYEQY,TRBJ2-7,TRBV7-7,13
ASSRNDRGRTGELF,TRBJ2-2,TRBV18,14
ASSNDRWVHQPQH,TRBJ1-5,TRBV19,13
ASSQASTEQQY,TRBJ2-7,TRBV4-1,11
ATSREGGTDTQY,TRBJ2-3,TRBV15,12
ASRTGTGTYEQY,TRBJ2-7,TRBV6-1,12
ASSLGGVGNNEQF,TRBJ2-1,TRBV5-1,13
ASSEASGSSSYEQY,TRBJ2-7,TRBV2,14
ASSFGTGWDEQF,TRBJ2-1,TRBV5-1,12
ANMRGGGSSYNEQF,TRBJ2-1,TRBV10-1,14
ASSEYRVNTGELF,TRBJ2-2,TRBV6-1,13
ASSWGLGGGTGTDTQY,TRBJ2-3,TRBV11-3,16
ASSLEAPPTEAF,TRBJ1-1,TRBV7-8,12
ASGRDQAKNIQY,TRBJ2-4,TRBV27,12
ASSIGASRRGTEAF,TRBJ1-1,TRBV19,14
ASRDPGESYEQY,TRBJ2-7,TRBV2,12
ASSLVQGATGELF,TRBJ2-2,TRBV5-1,13
ASGASRGAGSPLH,TRBJ1-6,TRBV6-5,13
ASSQGPQQPQH,TRBJ1-5,TRBV4-1,11
ASSPLSGGQETQY,TRBJ2-5,TRBV7-6,13
ASSVLGSNQPQH,TRBJ1-5,TRBV2,12
ASSPLQGQEVNTIY,TRBJ1-3,TRBV18,14
ASSYDRDNEKLF,TRBJ1-4,TRBV7-9,12
ASSFRTRGRASEQY,TRBJ2-7,TRBV11-2,14
AWGGLSGGFNEQF,TRBJ2-1,TRBV30,13